Reported below is one TCR beta chain. Its antigen is currently unknown. Repertoires were generated with immunoSEQ multiplex PCR, while TCRdb's copy carries only in-frame clones and drops some. The sample lists more than 5,500 clones, around 75% occurring once. As to time point: 2015-2016 season, 7 days after influenza vaccination. Vaccine contraindications, substance abuse, HIV/AIDS, active malignancy and active illness excluded donors. The record originates from a study of follicular helper T cells after annual influenza vaccination. About the study: Across the 2013-2014, 2014-2015 and 2015-2016 vaccination seasons, some subjects were resampled. Study-wide results and caveats: Day 7 ICOS+CD38+ clones were most often found later in ICOS-CD38- cTfh cells.

V was clipped by 2 bases and J by 5 bases, with 17 bases between them. This CDR3 is 15 amino acids long. Germline V gene lookup returns CDR1 SGHRS and CDR2 YFSETQ. Source: CXCR5- memory CD4+ T cells sorted from blood, taken 7 days after influenza vaccination. The V and J genes are TRBV5-1 and TRBJ2-7; D not certain. This receptor was obtained from an adult who received the influenza vaccine. In DNA form, the CDR3 reads TGCGCCAGCAGCTTCTTATCCCTCGGACGCGACGAGCAGTACTTC. Translating gives CASSFLSLGRDEQYF.